The 27 T cell receptor beta chains below all came from one sample that was sequenced in a study of blood T cell repertoires in COVID-19. TCRdb's copy holds only in-frame clones and misses some; the assay was immunoSEQ multiplex PCR. The table shows more than 250,000 clones, with approximately 88% occurring only once. Input material: PBMCs or T cells enriched from blood (not recorded which). Receptor source: a woman between 40 and 55 years old with acute COVID-19.

This clone was observed once. The rearrangement joins TRBV5-8 to TRBJ2-7, with TRBD1 matching over 9 bases. Germline CDR1 reads SGHTS; CDR2 reads YDEGEE. CDR3 length equals 16 residues. Trimming at V came to 3 bases and at J to 9 bases, leaving 16 bases not matched to a gene. DNA for the CDR3: TGTGCCAGCAGCTATGGGGGACAGGGCCTGTTTTTGGGGCAGTACGTC. The encoded protein is CASSYGGQGLFLGQYV.

The chain links TRBV19 to TRBJ1-2, with TRBD1 matching over 9 bases. There are 14 residues in the CDR3. Germline values: CDR1 LNHDA, CDR2 SQIVND (reference sequence). Germline trimming cut 6 bases from V and 8 bases from J; bases unmatched to any gene: 10. The CDR3 here is CASRPDRGFWGYTF. CDR3 nucleotides: TGTGCCAGTAGACCGGACAGGGGTTTTTGGGGCTACACCTTC.

The rearrangement joins TRBV10-3 to TRBJ2-1; 7 nucleotides match TRBD2. J lost 4 bases, V lost 7 bases, and 7 bases had no gene match. This CDR3 comprises 14 residues. Germline V gives CDR1 ENHRY, CDR2 SYGVKD. CDR3 region: CAIKRDEAYNEQFF. The CDR3 nucleotides are TGTGCCATCAAGCGGGATGAAGCATACAATGAGCAGTTCTTC.

The sample holds one count of this clone. The same CDR3 arises from other DNA sequences in this sample as well. DNA of the CDR3: TGTGCCAGCAGTCAGGGGGGCGGAAGCTATGGCTACACCTTC. It translates to CASSQGGGSYGYTF. This chain uses TRBV28 with TRBJ1-2; TRBD1 matches at 7 bases. CDR3 size: 14 residues. V dropped 5 bases and J dropped 4; count of bases not matched to a gene: 7. Looked up from germline, CDR1 is MDHEN and CDR2 is SYDVKM.

This rearrangement joins TRBV7-9 to TRBJ2-7, with D unclear. The V gene's germline CDR1 is SEHNR and CDR2 FQNEAQ (reference sequence). The CDR3 spans 14 residues. V was trimmed by 1 base and J by 4 bases, leaving 11 bases between them. The CDR3 DNA reads TGTGCCAGCAGCTTAGGGCAGGTTACGTACGAGCAGTACGTC. It codes for CASSLGQVTYEQYV.

In DNA form, the CDR3 reads TGCGCCAGCAGACAGGGGCGGCAAGAGACCCAGTACTTC. It translates to CASRQGRQETQYF. This sequence joins TRBV5-1 and TRBJ2-5, with 7 bases matching TRBD1. The V segment lost 5 bases and the J segment 2 bases; nucleotides outside the gene matches: 3. The CDR3 extends over 13 amino acids. Germline CDR1 is SGHRS and CDR2 is YFSETQ.

The rearrangement uses TRBV10-3 and TRBJ1-2; D not certain. Germline V lookup: CDR1 ENHRY, CDR2 SYGVKD. V dropped 8 bases and J dropped 2 bases, with 9 bases sitting between them. CDR3 length equals 12 residues. CDR3: CAISGENYGYTF. The DNA of the CDR3 is TGTGCCATCTCAGGCGAGAACTATGGCTACACCTTC.

This clone was recorded once. This sequence joins TRBV10-3 and TRBJ2-1; 12 positions match TRBD2. Trimming cost V 6 bases and J 6 bases; bases outside gene matches: 9. Germline CDR1 ENHRY, CDR2 SYGVKD. CDR3 length: 16 residues. The CDR3 protein is CAIRKTGTSGFNEQFF. CDR3 sequence (DNA): TGTGCCATCAGGAAGACCGGGACTAGCGGGTTCAATGAGCAGTTCTTC.

In DNA form, the CDR3 reads TGTGCCAGCAGTTTGACCAGGGGGCCTAGCAATCAGCCCCAGCATTTT. This encodes CASSLTRGPSNQPQHF. This chain links TRBV28 with TRBJ1-5; 8 bases match TRBD1. Germline V CDR1 and CDR2: MDHEN, SYDVKM. The V segment lost 3 bases and the J segment 0 bases; nucleotides outside the gene matches: 4. This CDR3 has 16 amino acids. Full variable domain (rest looked up from reference TRBV28 and TRBJ1-5): DVKVTQSSRYLVKRTGEKVFLECVQDMDHENMFWYRQDPGLGLRLIYFSYDVKMKEKGDIPEGYSVSREKKERFSLILESASTNQTSMYLCASSLTRGPSNQPQHFGDGTRLSIL.

V is TRBV7-2 and J is TRBJ1-2, with TRBD1 matching over 7 bases. The CDR3 runs to 14 residues. V dropped 5 bases and J dropped 5; count of bases not matched to a gene: 8. The V gene's germline CDR1 is SGHTA and CDR2 FQGNSA. The CDR3 spells CASSLGDRSYGYTF. CDR3 in DNA: TGTGCCAGCAGCCTTGGGGACAGATCTTATGGCTACACCTTC.

The genes are TRBV19 and TRBJ1-3; D unresolved. The germline V and J ends were trimmed by 5 bases and 0 bases, with 5 bases remaining between them. This CDR3 contains 13 residues. Germline values: CDR1 LNHDA, CDR2 SQIVND (reference sequence). As DNA, the CDR3 is TGTGCCAGTAGTTATAGCTCTGGAAACACCATATATTTT. Its translation is CASSYSSGNTIYF.

The chain couples TRBV3-1 (or the pseudogene TRBV3-2) to TRBJ2-3; D gene unclear. The CDR3 is 12 amino acids. With 2 bases removed from V and 2 bases from J, the gap between germline ends came to 2 bases. The germline CDR1 and CDR2 sequences are LGHDT and YNNKEL (reference sequence). The CDR3 DNA reads TGTGCCAGCAGCCAACACACAGATACGCAGTATTTT. Its translation: CASSQHTDTQYF.

The chain uses TRBV5-5 and TRBJ2-7, with D tentatively TRBD2 (6 bases). V was cut by 2 bases and J by 4 bases, with 16 bases left in between. CDR1 SGHKS and CDR2 YYEKEE come from the germline V gene (reference sequence). This CDR3 is built from 15 residues. The DNA for the CDR3 is TGTGCCAGCAGCTTCAGGCGGGGCGCCCAGTACGAGCAGTACGTC. It translates to CASSFRRGAQYEQYV.

This sequence joins TRBV7-2 and TRBJ1-4; D not resolved. Trimming removed 5 bases from V and 5 bases from J, with 21 bases in between. This CDR3 spans 17 amino acids. Germline-derived CDR1 and CDR2 are SGHTA and FQGNSA. The DNA for the CDR3 is TGTGCCAGCAGCGCGACCTATACGGGTCTGATCAATGAAAAACTGTTTTTT. As protein: CASSATYTGLINEKLFF.

Only a few counts were recorded for this clone. The chain employs TRBV19 and TRBJ2-1, with a possible D match to TRBD2 (5 bases). The CDR3 length is 13 residues. CDR1 is LNHDA, CDR2 SQIVND, per germline (reference sequence). The V gene lost 5 bases and the J gene lost 7 bases, with 12 bases spanning the gap. The CDR3 nucleotides read TGTGCCAGTAGTTTCCGGACTGAAAATGAGCAGTTCTTC. Its protein product is CASSFRTENEQFF.

The CDR3 loop is CSVEQGAYGYTF. DNA for the CDR3: TGCAGCGTTGAGCAGGGTGCCTATGGCTACACCTTC. The chain recombines TRBV29-1 with TRBJ1-2; D is perhaps TRBD1 (5 bases). The CDR3 sequence is 12 residues long. Germline V gene data show CDR1 as SQVTM and CDR2 as ANQGSEA. V gave up 3 bases and J gave up 4 bases, with 9 bases separating them.

The rearrangement joins TRBV10-1 to TRBJ2-1; D is unresolved. This CDR3 spans 13 amino acids. Germline-derived CDR1 and CDR2 are WNHNN and SYGVQD (reference sequence). Between the trimmed V and J ends, which lost 2 bases and 6 bases, there was a span of 8 bases. CDR3 in DNA: TGCGCCAGCAGTGAGGAAGCGAGCAATGAGCAGTTCTTC. Protein sequence: CASSEEASNEQFF.

There are a few counts of this clone. The chain has TRBV12-3 or TRBV12-4 and TRBJ2-1; tentatively, D is TRBD2 (5 bases). Trimming took 5 bases from V and 6 from J, leaving 11 bases between them. CDR3 length equals 13 residues. The CDR3 DNA follows: TGTGCCAGCAGTACCCGGGAAGTCAATGAGCAGTTCTTC. Its translation: CASSTREVNEQFF.

The V call is TRBV4-1, the J call TRBJ2-1, with 7 bases that match TRBD1. Trimming cost V 2 bases and J 4 bases; bases outside gene matches: 5. This CDR3 has 15 residues. Germline V gives CDR1 MGHRA, CDR2 YSYEKL. The CDR3 DNA sequence: TGCGCCAGCAGCCAAAACCGGGACAGATACAATGAGCAGTTCTTC. Translation gives CASSQNRDRYNEQFF.

The V call is TRBV6-5, the J call TRBJ1-2, with TRBD1 as a possible D gene (5 bases). V gave up 6 bases and J gave up 5 bases, with 19 bases separating them. CDR3 length: 15 residues. In germline, CDR1 is MNHEY, CDR2 SVGAGI. The CDR3 region is CASSSPRDGGYGYTF. Here the CDR3 DNA reads TGTGCCAGCAGCTCCCCACGGGACGGGGGATATGGCTACACCTTC.

The chain couples TRBV5-1 to TRBJ1-4; 11 nucleotides match TRBD1. After removal of 2 bases from V and 2 bases from J, the junction contained 5 bases not matched to a gene. The CDR3 runs 17 residues. Germline-derived CDR1 and CDR2 are SGHRS and YFSETQ. CDR3 DNA: TGCGCCAGCAGCTTTCAGGGACAGGGGGAGACTAATGAAAAACTGTTTTTT. This codes for CASSFQGQGETNEKLFF.

V usage is TRBV28 and J usage is TRBJ1-1; possible D gene TRBD1, 5 bases. V was pared by 6 bases and J by 8 bases, with 16 bases between. Germline CDR1 reads MDHEN; CDR2 reads SYDVKM. CDR3 size: 13 residues. CDR3 sequence reads: CASRRNINREAFF. The CDR3 DNA sequence: TGTGCCAGCAGACGAAATATTAACAGGGAAGCTTTCTTT.

V is TRBV25-1 and J is TRBJ2-7; 8 bases fit TRBD2. After removal of 8 bases from V and 6 bases from J, the junction contained 15 bases not matched to a gene. CDR1 and CDR2 (germline): MGHDK, SYGVNS. The CDR3 covers 15 residues. CDR3 DNA sequence: TGTGCCAGCGGACGACCGCAGCGGGAGCTTTGCGAGCAGTACTTC. Its translation: CASGRPQRELCEQYF.

The chain couples TRBV18 to TRBJ1-3; D gene uncertain. V gave up 0 bases and J gave up 2 bases, with 8 bases separating them. The CDR3 sequence is 15 residues long. CDR1 and CDR2 from the germline V gene are KGHSH and LQKENI. In DNA form, the CDR3 reads TGTGCCAGCTCACCACCGTCGGGTCCTGGAAACACCATATATTTT. Translation: CASSPPSGPGNTIYF.

The chain links TRBV7-9 to TRBJ1-4, with D maybe TRBD1 (5 bases). V lost 0 bases and J 0 bases, leaving 17 bases between the germline ends. This CDR3 spans 19 amino acids. Germline-derived CDR1 and CDR2 are SEHNR and FQNEAQ (reference sequence). This CDR3 is CASSLAYRQISATNEKLFF. The CDR3 DNA is TGTGCCAGCAGCTTAGCGTATCGACAGATCTCCGCAACTAATGAAAAACTGTTTTTT. Looking up the rest from reference TRBV7-9 and TRBJ1-4 gives the full variable domain: DTGVSQNPRHKITKRGQNVTFRCDPISEHNRLYWYRQTLGQGPEFLTYFQNEAQLEKSRLLSDRFSAERPKGSFSTLEIQRTEQGDSAMYLCASSLAYRQISATNEKLFFGSGTQLSVL.

The V gene is TRBV6-5, the J gene TRBJ1-2; weak D call: TRBD1 (5 bases). CDR1 is MNHEY and CDR2 is SVGAGI in the germline V gene. The CDR3 consists of 15 residues. Deletions cut 2 bases from V and 1 base from J, with 11 bases between. CDR3 bases: TGTGCCAGCAGTTACCAAATCGGGGGTAACTATGGCTACACCTTC. Encoded protein: CASSYQIGGNYGYTF.

The chain links TRBV4-3 to TRBJ1-4, with 7 bases fitting TRBD1. Germline V gene lookup returns CDR1 LGHNA and CDR2 YSLEER. V was pared by 3 bases and J by 3 bases, with 7 bases of the junction left unmatched. The CDR3 is 16 amino acids. In DNA form, the CDR3 reads TGCGCCAGCAGCCAGGGACAGCTAGGGGCTAATGAAAAACTGTTTTTT. This codes for CASSQGQLGANEKLFF.